A single sample is the source of the 9 T cell receptor beta chains below, sequenced in a study of cytomegalovirus exposure and HLA in healthy donors. The primer mix had 60 Vbeta and 13 Jbeta primers. The method was immunoSEQ multiplex PCR; TCRdb's version includes in-frame clones alone and lacks a portion of them. Of about 140,000 clones listed, approximately 87% are singletons. The sample was PBMCs. The receptors stem from a woman aged 30 to 39 in good health and CMV-seronegative.

V is TRBV27 and J is TRBJ2-7; the match to TRBD1 covers 8 bases. Germline V CDR1 and CDR2: MNHEY, SMNVEV (reference sequence). Trimming took 5 bases from V and 2 from J; bases not matched to a gene: 5. The CDR3 runs to 14 residues. CDR3: CASSRTGWAYEQYF. CDR3 in DNA: TGTGCCAGCAGTAGGACAGGGTGGGCCTACGAGCAGTACTTC.

This chain connects TRBV18 to TRBJ1-4; 8 bases fit TRBD1. The V gene's germline CDR1 is KGHSH and CDR2 LQKENI. The J segment lost 0 bases and the V segment lost 4 bases, leaving 10 bases of the junction unmatched. The CDR3 runs to 18 residues. The CDR3 nucleotides read TGTGCCAGCTCACTACTGAGAACACAGGGGGCAACTAATGAAAAACTGTTTTTT. Translating gives CASSLLRTQGATNEKLFF.

CDR3 region: CASSQDRWASGYTDTQYF. The DNA for the CDR3 is TGTGCCAGCAGCCAAGACCGGTGGGCTAGCGGGTACACAGATACGCAGTATTTT. The chain recombines TRBV4-2 with TRBJ2-3; TRBD2 matches 8 bases. CDR3 size: 18 residues. CDR1 and CDR2 from the germline V gene are LGHNA and YNFKEQ. The trim removed 0 bases at V and 2 bases at J, leaving 10 bases unmatched.

The chain links TRBV18 to TRBJ1-5, with a tentative D call TRBD1 (5 bases). The CDR3 loop spans 17 amino acids. In germline, CDR1 is KGHSH, CDR2 LQKENI. V lost 6 bases to trimming and J lost 2 bases, with 20 bases between them. The CDR3 loop reads CASSASVPGAGNQPQHF. CDR3 nucleotide sequence: TGTGCCAGCTCGGCGTCTGTTCCTGGGGCTGGCAATCAGCCCCAGCATTTT.

This chain links TRBV28 with TRBJ2-7; 12 nucleotides match TRBD2. Germline V CDR1 and CDR2: MDHEN, SYDVKM. V lost 5 bases to trimming and J lost 3 bases; unmatched junction nucleotides: 8. The CDR3 runs to 16 residues. The CDR3 loop reads CASSVTSGSGIYEQYF. The CDR3 nucleotides read TGTGCCAGCAGTGTGACTAGCGGGAGTGGAATCTACGAGCAGTACTTC.

The chain employs TRBV5-4 and TRBJ1-2; 7 bases map to TRBD1. Germline trimming cut 0 bases from V and 6 bases from J; bases unmatched to any gene: 11. CDR1 and CDR2 from the germline V gene are SGHNT and YYREEE (reference sequence). The CDR3 contains 16 residues. The CDR3 here is CASSLANDRDRDGYTF. DNA for the CDR3: TGTGCCAGCAGCTTGGCTAATGACAGGGATCGGGATGGCTACACCTTC.

This clone was found a few times. The V and J genes are TRBV19 and TRBJ1-1, with TRBD1 as a possible D gene (5 bases). The CDR3 has 14 amino acids. Germline CDR1 and CDR2: LNHDA and SQIVND (reference sequence). V was shortened by 5 bases and J by 3 bases, with 13 bases between the two germline ends. The CDR3 is CASSASGIYTEAFF. CDR3 sequence (DNA): TGTGCCAGTAGTGCCTCAGGGATTTACACTGAAGCTTTCTTT.

This sequence joins TRBV10-3 and TRBJ2-1; TRBD2 matches at 15 bases. Germline V gene lookup returns CDR1 ENHRY and CDR2 SYGVKD. V dropped 10 bases and J dropped 2; count of bases not matched to a gene: 6. This CDR3 has 16 amino acids. The CDR3 DNA is TGTGCCACTTCGGGACTAGCGGGGGGACCCTACAATGAGCAGTTCTTC. It yields the protein CATSGLAGGPYNEQFF.

This clone is categorized as medium-sized (0.01 to 0.1%). The chain recombines TRBV6-4 with TRBJ2-7; 11 bases are a match to TRBD2. CDR3 length: 16 residues. Germline V gene data show CDR1 as MRHNA and CDR2 as SNTAGT. V shed 3 bases and J 0 bases; nucleotides not matched to a gene: 4. The CDR3 nucleotides read TGTGCCAGCAGTGAACTAGCGGGAGCCTCCTCCTACGAGCAGTACTTC. This codes for CASSELAGASSYEQYF.